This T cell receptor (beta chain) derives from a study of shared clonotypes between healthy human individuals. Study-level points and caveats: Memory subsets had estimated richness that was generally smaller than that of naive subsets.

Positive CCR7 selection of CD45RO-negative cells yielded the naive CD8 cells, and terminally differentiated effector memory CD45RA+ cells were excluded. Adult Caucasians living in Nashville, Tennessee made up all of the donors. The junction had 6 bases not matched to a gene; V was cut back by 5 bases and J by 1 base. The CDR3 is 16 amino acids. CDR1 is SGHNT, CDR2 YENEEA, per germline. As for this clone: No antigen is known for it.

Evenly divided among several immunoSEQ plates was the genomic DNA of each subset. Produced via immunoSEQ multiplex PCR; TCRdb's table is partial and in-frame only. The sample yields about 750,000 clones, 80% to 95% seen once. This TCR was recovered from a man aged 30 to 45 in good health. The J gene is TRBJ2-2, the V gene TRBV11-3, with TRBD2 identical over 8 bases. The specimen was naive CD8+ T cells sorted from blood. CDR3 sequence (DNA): TGTGCCAGCAGCCCCAGGAGCGGGAGGAACACCGGGGAGCTGTTTTTT. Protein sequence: CASSPRSGRNTGELFF.